Sequencing of this T cell receptor (beta chain) was carried out in a study of blood T cell repertoires in COVID-19. Study background: Both acute and convalescent COVID-19 samples were obtained from the United States, Italy and Spain. T cells, B-cell-depleted T cells, or PBMCs supplied cDNA or gDNA.

Assay used: immunoSEQ multiplex PCR; TCRdb lists only in-frame clones, some missing. This sample has about 370,000 clones; more than 75% occur once, and the top ten carry about 9.4%. V lost 5 bases, J lost 0 bases, and 10 bases lay in between. The CDR3 contains 14 residues. CDR1 and CDR2 from the germline V gene are SNHLY and FYNNEI. The chain is built from TRBV2 and TRBJ1-2; a possible D gene is TRBD1 (5 bases). The TCR was taken from a woman aged 25 to 39 with COVID-19, enrolled during active disease. What was sequenced was peripheral blood. The CDR3 protein is CASSPDRTNYGYTF. CDR3 DNA: TGTGCCAGCAGTCCTGACAGAACTAACTATGGCTACACCTTC.